This T cell receptor beta chain stems from a study of identical twins. A universal primer site was incorporated via template switching, and the cDNA contained unique molecular identifiers. Via MiXCR, TCRdb re-called the 5' RACE reads, giving one row per CDR3 protein. The sample consists of approximately 630,000 distinct CDR3 sequences, around 7.5% of them appearing once. Remarks on this clonotype: The antigen is undetermined.

Study conclusions and caveats: Partial confounding of zero-insertion analyses by invariant MAIT and iNKT cells was possible. While abundant cord blood beta clonotypes carried fewer insertions, memory repertoires showed no such pattern. Conclusions were drawn cross-sectionally by statistical analysis, without following the same donors.

The germline V and J ends were trimmed by 0 bases and 6 bases, with 18 bases remaining between them. Germline V gene sequence: CDR1 LGHDT, CDR2 YNNKEL (reference sequence). The CDR3 length is 16 residues. The data were also submitted as part of a second study, on yellow fever vaccine responses in identical twins.

The chain links TRBV3-1 to TRBJ2-7; TRBD1 or TRBD2 may be the D gene (6 bases each). This clonotype was obtained from a woman aged 18 to 35 in good health. What was sequenced was PBMCs. The CDR3 is CASSQDARGRVGEQYF. CDR3 nucleotides: TGTGCCAGCAGCCAAGATGCCCGGGGGCGCGTTGGCGAGCAGTACTTC.